What follows are 12 T cell receptor beta chains derived from one specimen sequenced in a study of cytomegalovirus exposure and HLA in healthy donors. Use of 60 Vbeta and 13 Jbeta primers characterized the PCR. The method was immunoSEQ multiplex PCR; TCRdb's version includes in-frame clones alone and lacks a portion of them. The sample comprises about 85,000 clones, over 70% of which are singletons, and roughly 1.9% rests with the top ten. Sequencing was performed on PBMCs. The receptors were gathered from a boy aged 5-17 years in good health and CMV-seronegative.

The V gene is TRBV30, the J gene TRBJ1-6, with D perhaps TRBD1 (5 bases). The germline V and J ends were trimmed by 4 bases and 10 bases, with 23 bases remaining between them. The length of the CDR3 is 16 residues. The germline V gene encodes CDR1 GTSNPN and CDR2 SVGIG (reference sequence). The DNA for the CDR3 is TGTGCCTGGAACCCACCCCCTGGGACTTCGCCATCACCCCTCCACTTT. Translated: CAWNPPPGTSPSPLHF.

V gene TRBV6-6 combines with J gene TRBJ1-5; D might be TRBD1 (6 bases). CDR1 MNHNY and CDR2 SVGAGI come from the germline V gene (reference sequence). Trimming removed 7 bases from V and 4 bases from J, with 14 bases in between. CDR3 length: 14 amino acids. CDR3 amino acids: CASTQIQGNQPQHF. DNA of the CDR3: TGTGCCAGCACGCAAATACAGGGAAATCAGCCCCAGCATTTT.

This clone has just one count. The chain is built from TRBV5-4 and TRBJ2-5; 8 bases fit TRBD2. CDR1 is SGHNT, CDR2 YYREEE, per germline (reference sequence). The ends lost 7 bases at V and 4 bases at J; junction bases unmatched: 9. The CDR3 covers 14 residues. DNA of the CDR3: TGTGCCAGCGGCCCAGCGGGAGTCCGAGAGACCCAGTACTTC. Protein sequence: CASGPAGVRETQYF.

The chain links TRBV15 to TRBJ1-2; D is perhaps TRBD1 (5 bases). This CDR3 has 15 amino acids. Germline V lookup: CDR1 LNHNV, CDR2 YYDKDF (reference sequence). The V and J ends lost 0 bases and 3 bases respectively, with 11 bases between them. CDR3: CATSRETAGHYGYTF. As DNA, the CDR3 is TGTGCCACCAGCAGAGAAACCGCAGGGCACTATGGCTACACCTTC.

The sample holds a few counts of this clone. The chain employs TRBV9 and TRBJ2-5; tentative D call: TRBD2 (6 bases). V lost 2 bases to trimming and J lost 5 bases, with 10 bases between them. The CDR3 runs 13 residues. Germline V gene lookup returns CDR1 SGDLS and CDR2 YYNGEE. The CDR3 here is CASSVGGGETQYF. The CDR3 DNA follows: TGTGCCAGCAGCGTGGGAGGAGGGGAGACCCAGTACTTC.

On this clone itself: One junction end disagrees with the germline gene, perhaps due to a read error. The CDR3 nucleotides read TGTGCTAGCAGTCGGGACAGGGGAGAGACCCAGTACTTC. This sequence encodes CASSRDRGETQYF. The chain couples TRBV7-7 to TRBJ2-5; TRBD1 aligns across 10 bases. Germline CDR1 and CDR2: SSHAT and FNYEAQ (reference sequence). This CDR3 comprises 13 residues.

This clone was observed once. The chain links TRBV9 to TRBJ1-1; TRBD1 aligns across 8 bases. Germline loops: CDR1 SGDLS, CDR2 YYNGEE. V lost 3 bases and J lost 1; bases outside the gene matches: 8. CDR3 length equals 16 residues. The chain's CDR3 is CASSEGAGGENTEAFF. CDR3 DNA: TGTGCCAGCAGCGAAGGGGCAGGGGGCGAGAACACTGAAGCTTTCTTT.

The chain links TRBV30 to TRBJ1-2; 9 nucleotides agree with TRBD1. The V gene's germline CDR1 is GTSNPN and CDR2 SVGIG (reference sequence). The CDR3 contains 12 residues. DNA of the CDR3: TGTGGCACAGGGGGCCTAGACTATGGCTACACCTTC. It codes for CGTGGLDYGYTF.

The chain couples TRBV19 to TRBJ1-1, with a weak D call TRBD1 (6 bases). Germline V gene data show CDR1 as LNHDA and CDR2 as SQIVND (reference sequence). The length of the CDR3 is 13 residues. Trimming left V 4 bases short and J 11 bases short, with 17 bases between. The CDR3 is CASSTTQGLYAFF. In nucleotides, the CDR3 is TGTGCCAGTAGTACCACACAGGGTTTGTATGCTTTCTTT.

This clone was seen just once. The chain combines TRBV30 with TRBJ1-6; D not certain. The CDR3 contains 17 residues. CDR1 is GTSNPN, CDR2 SVGIG, per germline (reference sequence). The germline V and J ends were trimmed by 4 bases and 0 bases, with 16 bases remaining between them. The CDR3 sequence is CAWTPRGRSSYNSPLHF. The CDR3 DNA reads TGTGCCTGGACCCCAAGAGGGAGGAGCTCCTATAATTCACCCCTCCACTTT. Looking up the rest from reference TRBV30 and TRBJ1-6 gives the full variable domain: SQTIHQWPATLVQPVGSPLSLECTVEGTSNPNLYWYRQAAGRGLQLLFYSVGIGQISSEVPQNLSASRPQDRQFILSSKKLLLSDSGFYLCAWTPRGRSSYNSPLHFGNGTRLTVT.

A single count supports this clone. The gene calls are TRBV7-3 and TRBJ1-6; D gene uncertain. Trimming pared 4 bases from V and 8 bases from J, leaving 9 bases between. Per germline, CDR1 SGHTA and CDR2 FQGTGA. The CDR3 is 13 residues long. The CDR3 protein is CASSYSMDSPLHF. The CDR3 nucleotides read TGTGCCAGCAGCTACAGTATGGATTCACCCCTCCACTTT.

This clone came up once. V is TRBV7-9 and J is TRBJ2-7; D is uncertain. Trimming removed 5 bases from V and 0 bases from J, with 5 bases in between. Germline V gives CDR1 SEHNR, CDR2 FQNEAQ (reference sequence). The CDR3 covers 12 residues. The CDR3 DNA follows: TGTGCCAGCAGCCCCCGCTCCTACGAGCAGTACTTC. This translates into CASSPRSYEQYF. The full variable domain, rest sourced from reference TRBV7-9 and TRBJ2-7, is DTGVSQNPRHKITKRGQNVTFRCDPISEHNRLYWYRQTLGQGPEFLTYFQNEAQLEKSRLLSDRFSAERPKGSFSTLEIQRTEQGDSAMYLCASSPRSYEQYFGPGTRLTVT.